The present T cell receptor beta chain was sequenced within a study of blood T cell repertoires in COVID-19. Study overall: Samples came from the United States, Italy and Spain, spanning acute and convalescent COVID-19.

Enrolment of Seattle patients took place during active infection, and they were followed longitudinally. Original processing methods: Reference gene primer amplification gave estimated nucleated cell counts. Sequencing used immunoSEQ multiplex PCR; TCRdb keeps in-frame clones, though not all of them. V and J calls and clone size are copied from that table; D and trimming were computed from the DNA. In the table there are approximately 330,000 clones, about nine tenths of which are singletons. Looked up from germline, CDR1 is LGHDT and CDR2 is YNNKEL (reference sequence). The CDR3 consists of 15 residues. The germline V and J ends were trimmed by 7 bases and 0 bases, with 12 bases remaining between them.

Sequencing input: peripheral blood. The gene calls are TRBV3-1 (or the pseudogene TRBV3-2) and TRBJ1-4; D gene unclear. The origin of this receptor is a man under 40 with COVID-19, enrolled during active disease. The CDR3 nucleotides read TGTGCCAGCACCCCCCCGGGGTCAACTAATGAAAAACTGTTTTTT. The encoded protein is CASTPPGSTNEKLFF.